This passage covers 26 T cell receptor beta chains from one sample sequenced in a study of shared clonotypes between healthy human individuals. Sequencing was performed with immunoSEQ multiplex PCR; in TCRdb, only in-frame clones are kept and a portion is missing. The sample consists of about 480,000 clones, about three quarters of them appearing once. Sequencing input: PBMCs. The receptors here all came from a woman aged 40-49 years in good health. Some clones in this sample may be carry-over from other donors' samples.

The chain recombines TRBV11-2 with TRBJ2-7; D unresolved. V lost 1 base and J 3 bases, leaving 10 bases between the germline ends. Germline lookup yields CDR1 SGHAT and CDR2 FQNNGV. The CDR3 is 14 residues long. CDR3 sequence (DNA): TGTGCCAGCAGCTTAGGAGTGGGGATCTACGAGCAGTACTTC. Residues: CASSLGVGIYEQYF.

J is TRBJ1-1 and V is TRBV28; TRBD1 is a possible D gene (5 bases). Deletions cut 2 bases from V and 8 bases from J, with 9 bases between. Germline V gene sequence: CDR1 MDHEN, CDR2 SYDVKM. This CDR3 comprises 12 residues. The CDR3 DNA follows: TGTGCCAGCAGTTTAAGACAGAAAGAAGCTTTCTTT. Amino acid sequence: CASSLRQKEAFF.

CDR3 DNA sequence: TGCGCCAGCTATTATACCGACGGTGGAGACCAAGAGACCCAGTACTTC. Translated: CASYYTDGGDQETQYF. The J gene is TRBJ2-5, the V gene TRBV10-1; no clear D. The CDR3 consists of 16 residues. V was pared by 8 bases and J by 0 bases, with 19 bases between. Germline V CDR1 and CDR2: WNHNN, SYGVQD (reference sequence).

CDR3 DNA sequence: TGCAGCGTTGAAGAGGACAGGTCCTACGAGCAGTACTTC. This gives the protein CSVEEDRSYEQYF. The chain carries TRBV29-1 and TRBJ2-7, with 7 positions matching TRBD1. This CDR3 comprises 13 residues. The ends lost 0 bases at V and 1 base at J; junction bases unmatched: 0. Germline V gene lookup returns CDR1 SQVTM and CDR2 ANQGSEA.

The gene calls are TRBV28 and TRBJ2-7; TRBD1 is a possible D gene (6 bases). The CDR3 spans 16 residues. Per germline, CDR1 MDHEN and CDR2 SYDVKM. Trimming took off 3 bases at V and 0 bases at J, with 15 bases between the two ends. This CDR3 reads CASSFGNLDSSYEQYF. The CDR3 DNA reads TGTGCCAGCAGTTTCGGAAACCTGGACAGCTCCTACGAGCAGTACTTC.

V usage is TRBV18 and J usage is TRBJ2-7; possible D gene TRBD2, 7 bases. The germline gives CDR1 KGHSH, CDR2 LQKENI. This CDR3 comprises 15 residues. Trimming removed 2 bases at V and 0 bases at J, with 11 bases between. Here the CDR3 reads CASSPAGGPSYEQYF. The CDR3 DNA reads TGTGCCAGCTCACCAGCCGGGGGGCCCTCCTACGAGCAGTACTTC.

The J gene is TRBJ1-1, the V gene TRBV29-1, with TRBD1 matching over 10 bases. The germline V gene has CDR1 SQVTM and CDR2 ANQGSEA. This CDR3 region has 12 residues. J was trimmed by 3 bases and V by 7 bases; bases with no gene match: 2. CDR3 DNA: TGCAGCGACGGGACAGGGGACACTGAAGCTTTCTTT. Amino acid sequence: CSDGTGDTEAFF.

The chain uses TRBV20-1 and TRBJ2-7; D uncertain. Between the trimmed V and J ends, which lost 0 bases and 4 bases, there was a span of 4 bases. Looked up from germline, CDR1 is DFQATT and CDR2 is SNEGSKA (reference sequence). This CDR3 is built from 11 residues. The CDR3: CSARDQYEQYF. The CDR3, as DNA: TGCAGTGCTAGAGATCAGTACGAGCAGTACTTC.

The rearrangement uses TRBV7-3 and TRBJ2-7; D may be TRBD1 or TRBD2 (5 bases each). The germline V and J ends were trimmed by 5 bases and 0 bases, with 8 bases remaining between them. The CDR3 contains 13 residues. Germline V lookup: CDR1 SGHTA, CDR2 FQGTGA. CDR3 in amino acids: CASSRGPSYEQYF. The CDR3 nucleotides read TGTGCCAGCAGCCGGGGACCCTCCTACGAGCAGTACTTC.

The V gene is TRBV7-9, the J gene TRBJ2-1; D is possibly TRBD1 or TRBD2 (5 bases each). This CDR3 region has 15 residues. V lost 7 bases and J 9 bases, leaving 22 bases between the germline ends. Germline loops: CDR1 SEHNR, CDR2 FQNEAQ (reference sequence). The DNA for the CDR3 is TGTGCCAGCACTCGCTACCCGGGACGGACCCCTGAGCAGTTCTTC. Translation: CASTRYPGRTPEQFF. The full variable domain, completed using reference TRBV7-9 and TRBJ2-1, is DTGVSQNPRHKITKRGQNVTFRCDPISEHNRLYWYRQTLGQGPEFLTYFQNEAQLEKSRLLSDRFSAERPKGSFSTLEIQRTEQGDSAMYLCASTRYPGRTPEQFFGPGTRLTVL.

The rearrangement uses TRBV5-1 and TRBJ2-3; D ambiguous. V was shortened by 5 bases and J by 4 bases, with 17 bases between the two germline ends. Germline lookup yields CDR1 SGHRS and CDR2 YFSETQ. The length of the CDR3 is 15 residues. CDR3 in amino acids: CASRLALAIADTQYF. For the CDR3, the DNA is TGCGCCAGCAGGTTAGCCTTGGCTATCGCAGATACGCAGTATTTT.

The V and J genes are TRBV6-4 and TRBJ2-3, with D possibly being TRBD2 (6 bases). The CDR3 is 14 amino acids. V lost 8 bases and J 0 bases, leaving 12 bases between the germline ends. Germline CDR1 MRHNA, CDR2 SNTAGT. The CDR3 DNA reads TGTGCCAGCGGTGGCGGGGCTAGCACAGATACGCAGTATTTT. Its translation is CASGGGASTDTQYF.

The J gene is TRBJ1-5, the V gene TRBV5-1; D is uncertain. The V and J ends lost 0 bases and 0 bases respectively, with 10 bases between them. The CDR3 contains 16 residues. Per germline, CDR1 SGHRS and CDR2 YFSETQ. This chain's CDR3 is CASSLGGQHSNQPQHF. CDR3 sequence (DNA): TGCGCCAGCAGCTTGGGAGGGCAACATAGCAATCAGCCCCAGCATTTT.

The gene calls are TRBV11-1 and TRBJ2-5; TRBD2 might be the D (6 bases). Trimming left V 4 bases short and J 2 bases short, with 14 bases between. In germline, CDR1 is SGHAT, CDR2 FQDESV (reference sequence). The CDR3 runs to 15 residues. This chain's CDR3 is CASSSLPGLQETQYF. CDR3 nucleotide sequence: TGTGCCAGCAGCTCTCTTCCGGGACTGCAAGAGACCCAGTACTTC. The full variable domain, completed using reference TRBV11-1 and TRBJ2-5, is EAEVAQSPRYKITEKSQAVAFWCDPISGHATLYWYRQILGQGPELLVQFQDESVVDDSQLPKDRFSAERLKGVDSTLKIQPAELGDSAMYLCASSSLPGLQETQYFGPGTRLLVL.

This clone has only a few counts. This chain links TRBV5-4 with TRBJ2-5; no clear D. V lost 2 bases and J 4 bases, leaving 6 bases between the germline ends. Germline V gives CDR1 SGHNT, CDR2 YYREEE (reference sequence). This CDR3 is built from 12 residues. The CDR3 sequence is CASSFDTETQYF. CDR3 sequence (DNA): TGTGCCAGCAGCTTCGATACAGAGACCCAGTACTTC. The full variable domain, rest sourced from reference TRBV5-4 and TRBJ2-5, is ETGVTQSPTHLIKTRGQQVTLRCSSQSGHNTVSWYQQALGQGPQFIFQYYREEENGRGNFPPRFSGLQFPNYSSELNVNALELDDSALYLCASSFDTETQYFGPGTRLLVL.

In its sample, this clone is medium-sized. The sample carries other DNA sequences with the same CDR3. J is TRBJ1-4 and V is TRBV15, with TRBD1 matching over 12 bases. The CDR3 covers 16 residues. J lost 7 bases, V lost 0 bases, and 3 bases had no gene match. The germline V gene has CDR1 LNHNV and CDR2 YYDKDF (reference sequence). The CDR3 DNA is TGTGCCACCAGCAGAGATTCGGGACAGGGGGCTGAAAAACTGTTTTTT. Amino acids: CATSRDSGQGAEKLFF. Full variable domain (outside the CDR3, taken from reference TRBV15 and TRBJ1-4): DAMVIQNPRYQVTQFGKPVTLSCSQTLNHNVMYWYQQKSSQAPKLLFHYYDKDFNNEADTPDNFQSRRPNTSFCFLDIRSPGLGDTAMYLCATSRDSGQGAEKLFFGSGTQLSVL.

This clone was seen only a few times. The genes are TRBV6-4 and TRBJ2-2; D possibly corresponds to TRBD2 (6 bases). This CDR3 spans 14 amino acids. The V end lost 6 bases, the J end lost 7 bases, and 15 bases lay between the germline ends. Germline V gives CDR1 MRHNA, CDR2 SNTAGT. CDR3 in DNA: TGTGCCAGCAGCCCTACTAGCTGGGGCGGGGAGCTGTTTTTT. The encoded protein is CASSPTSWGGELFF.

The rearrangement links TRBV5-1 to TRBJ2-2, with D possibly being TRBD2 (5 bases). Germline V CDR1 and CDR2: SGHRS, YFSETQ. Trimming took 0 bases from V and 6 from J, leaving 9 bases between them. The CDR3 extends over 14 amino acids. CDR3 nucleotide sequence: TGCGCCAGCAGCTTGGATGGGAGAGCCGGGGAGCTGTTTTTT. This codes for CASSLDGRAGELFF.

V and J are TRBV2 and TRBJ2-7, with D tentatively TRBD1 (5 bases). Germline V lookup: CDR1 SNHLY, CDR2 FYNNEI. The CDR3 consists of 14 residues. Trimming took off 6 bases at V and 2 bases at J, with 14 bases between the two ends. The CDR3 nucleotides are TGTGCCAGCAGAGTCAGGGTGAGGCCCTACGAGCAGTACTTC. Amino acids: CASRVRVRPYEQYF.

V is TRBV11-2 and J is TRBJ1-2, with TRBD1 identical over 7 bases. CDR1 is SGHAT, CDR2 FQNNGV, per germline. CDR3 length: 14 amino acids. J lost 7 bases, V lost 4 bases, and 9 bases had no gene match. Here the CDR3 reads CASSSTGFTAGYTF. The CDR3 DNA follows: TGTGCCAGCAGCTCGACAGGGTTTACCGCTGGCTACACCTTC.

Here the CDR3 DNA reads TGCGCCAGCAGCTTCACCGGGACATCCGCCTACGAGCAGTACTTC. This gives the protein CASSFTGTSAYEQYF. The rearrangement joins TRBV5-1 to TRBJ2-7, with D possibly matching TRBD1 (6 bases). The V gene lost 2 bases and the J gene lost 2 bases, with 14 bases spanning the gap. The CDR3 is made up of 15 amino acids. Germline assignment: CDR1 SGHRS and CDR2 YFSETQ.

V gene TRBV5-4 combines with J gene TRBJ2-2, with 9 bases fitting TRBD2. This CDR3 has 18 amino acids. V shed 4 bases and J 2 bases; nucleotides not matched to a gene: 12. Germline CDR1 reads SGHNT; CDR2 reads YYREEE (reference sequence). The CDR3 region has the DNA TGTGCCAGCAGCCCGCGGGGTGGCGGGAGGGAAAACACCGGGGAGCTGTTTTTT. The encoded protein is CASSPRGGGRENTGELFF.

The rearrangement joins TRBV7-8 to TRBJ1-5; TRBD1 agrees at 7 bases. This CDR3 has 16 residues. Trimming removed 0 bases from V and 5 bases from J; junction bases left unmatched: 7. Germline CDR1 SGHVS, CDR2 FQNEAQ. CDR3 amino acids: CASSLAGTGEHQPQHF. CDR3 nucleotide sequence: TGTGCCAGCAGCTTAGCGGGAACAGGGGAACATCAGCCCCAGCATTTT. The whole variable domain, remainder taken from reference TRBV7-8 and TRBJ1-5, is GAGVSQSPRYKVAKRGQDVALRCDPISGHVSLFWYQQALGQGPEFLTYFQNEAQLDKSGLPSDRFFAERPEGSVSTLKIQRTQQEDSAVYLCASSLAGTGEHQPQHFGDGTRLSIL.

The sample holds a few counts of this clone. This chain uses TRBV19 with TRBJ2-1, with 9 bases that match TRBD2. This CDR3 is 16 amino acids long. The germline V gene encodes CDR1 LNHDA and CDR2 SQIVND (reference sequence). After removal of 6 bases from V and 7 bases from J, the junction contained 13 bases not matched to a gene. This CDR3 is CASSALAGNWGNEQFF. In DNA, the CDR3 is TGTGCCAGTAGCGCCCTAGCGGGAAACTGGGGTAATGAGCAGTTCTTC. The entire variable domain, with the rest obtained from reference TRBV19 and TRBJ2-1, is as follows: DGGITQSPKYLFRKEGQNVTLSCEQNLNHDAMYWYRQDPGQGLRLIYYSQIVNDFQKGDIAEGYSVSREKKESFPLTVTSAQKNPTAFYLCASSALAGNWGNEQFFGPGTRLTVL.

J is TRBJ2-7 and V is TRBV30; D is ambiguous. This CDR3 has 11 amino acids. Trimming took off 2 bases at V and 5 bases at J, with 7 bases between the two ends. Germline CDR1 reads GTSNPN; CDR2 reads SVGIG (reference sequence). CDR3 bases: TGTGCCTGGAGTCGTCCGGACGAGCAGTACTTC. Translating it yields CAWSRPDEQYF.

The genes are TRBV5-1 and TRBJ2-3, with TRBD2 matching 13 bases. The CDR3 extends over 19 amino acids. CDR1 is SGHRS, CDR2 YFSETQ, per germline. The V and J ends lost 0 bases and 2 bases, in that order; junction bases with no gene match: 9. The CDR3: CASSLAGTSGTRSTDTQYF. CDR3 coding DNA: TGCGCCAGCAGCTTGGCCGGGACTAGCGGGACAAGGTCCACAGATACGCAGTATTTT.